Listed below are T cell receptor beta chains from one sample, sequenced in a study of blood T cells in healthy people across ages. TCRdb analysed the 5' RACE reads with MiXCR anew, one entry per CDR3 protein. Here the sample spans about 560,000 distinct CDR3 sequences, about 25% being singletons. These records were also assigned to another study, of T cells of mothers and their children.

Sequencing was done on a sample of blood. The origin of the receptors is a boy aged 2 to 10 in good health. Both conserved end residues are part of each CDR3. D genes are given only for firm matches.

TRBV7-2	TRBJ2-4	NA	CASSSDSGLKNIQYF
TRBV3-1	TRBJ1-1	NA	CASSVGETGNTEAFF
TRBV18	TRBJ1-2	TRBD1	CASGPRQGANYGYTF
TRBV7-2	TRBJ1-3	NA	CASSFGDGNTIYF
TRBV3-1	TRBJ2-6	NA	CASSPFNGGVLTF
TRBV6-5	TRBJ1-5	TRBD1	CASSPGDRVGLGPQHF
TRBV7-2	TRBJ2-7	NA	CASSLMPEIYEQYF
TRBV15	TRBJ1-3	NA	CATSGGRSSGNTIYF
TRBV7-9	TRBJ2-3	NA	CASSSPLGPGADTQYF
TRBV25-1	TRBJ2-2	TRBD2	CASSESGGAITGELFF
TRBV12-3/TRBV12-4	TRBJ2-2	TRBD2	CASTPGTSGTGELFF